This T cell receptor (beta chain) was captured in a study of T cell responses to AZD1222 COVID-19 vaccine. There are 14 residues in the CDR3. The germline V and J ends were trimmed by 5 bases and 6 bases, with 16 bases remaining between them. CDR1 is LGHDT and CDR2 is YNNKEL in the germline V gene (reference sequence). Clones were sequenced by immunoSEQ multiplex PCR, and TCRdb holds only the in-frame ones, with some missing. The table lists 100,000 to 120,000 clones, about 87% of them singletons, with around 1.5% in the top ten. The chain couples TRBV3-1 (or the pseudogene TRBV3-2) to TRBJ1-1; D gene uncertain. The sample here was peripheral blood, taken on day 0 of AZD1222 vaccination. The sequence came from an adult in good health. The CDR3 nucleotides are TGTGCCAGCAGCTCACTGGTAGCGGGCGCTGAAGCTTTCTTT. Amino acid sequence: CASSSLVAGAEAFF.